This T cell receptor beta chain was captured by sequencing in a study of technical replicates of blood from a handful of donors. Generated by immunoSEQ multiplex PCR, the TCRdb table keeps only in-frame clones and is missing some. The profile covers about 66,000 clones, with roughly 90% appearing a single time and 4.5% to 5% taken by the ten largest. Losses at the gene ends were 0 bases for V and 5 bases for J; bases not matched to a gene: 9. The CDR3 length is 17 residues. The V gene's germline CDR1 is SGHVS and CDR2 FQNEAQ. The chain combines TRBV7-8 with TRBJ2-2, with 7 bases identical to TRBD2. The sample was PBMCs. This TCR derives from a human donor in good health. Some clones in this sample may be carry-over from other donors' samples. The CDR3 coding sequence is TGTGCCAGCAGCTTAGCCGGGAGGTCACCCAATACCGGGGAGCTGTTTTTT. This gives the protein CASSLAGRSPNTGELFF.